This TCR beta chain was obtained from a study of control samples from healthy donors and cancer patients (dated by TCRdb to 2020 to 2021). On this clone: Its cognate antigen has yet to be identified. Base qualities were left out, and no much larger clone turns up one base away.

Library preparation employed the immunoSEQ multiplex PCR assay. What TCRdb holds here is the immuneACCESS table cut down to in-frame rearrangements. Part of the clones is not present; checked against another copy, under half of the missing clones reflect an unresolved V gene, and the others are unexplained. The sample table contains over 65,000 clones; only one count was recorded for roughly nine tenths of them. Clones ranked in the top ten supply about 10% of the sample. The receptor was derived from a woman in her forties or fifties with colorectal cancer. The sequencing sample was made of PBMCs.

The CDR3 protein is CSVEGRPQETQYF. The base sequence is TGCAGCGTTGAGGGTAGACCACAAGAGACCCAGTACTTC. The chain is made from TRBV29-1 and TRBJ2-5; too little of a D gene remains to name it. The CDR3 holds 13 amino acids from the cysteine to the phenylalanine. Only CDR3 DNA is held: 39 bases, read in frame from base 1. The trim is 3 bases for V and 2 bases for J, with a gap of 10 bases between the germline ends. Via the germline V gene, CDR1 is SQVTM and CDR2 ANQGSEA.